Below, 5 T cell receptor beta chains from the same sample are listed, as sequenced in a study. One entry per CDR3 protein, called by TCRdb with MiXCR from the 5' RACE reads. The profile covers over 50,000 distinct CDR3 sequences, with around 30% appearing a single time and 2% to 2.5% taken by the ten largest. Input material: tumor-infiltrating naive CD4+ T cells sorted from the breast tumor. Subset reported: naive CD4+ T cells, CD4+CD45RA+CD25-. The receptors come from a female donor with breast cancer.

This clonotype showed up many times. The V and J genes are TRBV20-1 and TRBJ2-7; 9 nucleotides align to TRBD1. CDR3 length: 17 amino acids. Looked up from germline, CDR1 is DFQATT and CDR2 is SNEGSKA (reference sequence). After removal of 1 base from V and 6 bases from J, the junction contained 16 bases not matched to a gene. The CDR3 sequence is CSARVRVRDRDTGEQYF. CDR3 DNA: TGCAGTGCTAGAGTTCGGGTCCGGGACAGGGATACGGGCGAGCAGTACTTC.

This clonotype showed up many times. The chain has TRBV2 and TRBJ2-7; D is undetermined. Germline values: CDR1 SNHLY, CDR2 FYNNEI. The CDR3 spans 12 residues. CDR3 DNA: TGTGCAGCCGGGCCCTCCTCCTACGAGCAGTACTTC. Protein sequence: CAAGPSSYEQYF.

This clonotype has ten or more counts. This rearrangement joins TRBV20-1 to TRBJ2-3; TRBD1 matches 8 bases. Per the germline V gene, CDR1 is DFQATT and CDR2 is SNEGSKA (reference sequence). J gave up 7 bases and V 6 bases, and 12 bases lay outside the gene matches. This CDR3 has 14 residues. In nucleotides, the CDR3 is TGCAGTGCCCAGGACAGGGAATATATAAATACGCAGTATTTT. Translation gives CSAQDREYINTQYF.

CDR3 amino acids: CASSPHGLVRVADTQYF. The DNA for the CDR3 is TGTGCCAGCAGCCCCCACGGCTTAGTTCGGGTAGCAGATACGCAGTATTTT. The chain has TRBV7-9 and TRBJ2-3; D remains unclear. The CDR3 extends over 17 amino acids. Trimming removed 5 bases at V and 4 bases at J, with 22 bases between. Germline V gene sequence: CDR1 SEHNR, CDR2 FQNEAQ (reference sequence).

This clonotype was seen a handful of times. The gene calls are TRBV29-1 and TRBJ2-1, with D possibly matching TRBD2 (5 bases). The CDR3 sequence is 13 residues long. In germline, CDR1 is SQVTM, CDR2 ANQGSEA. V was shortened by 5 bases and J by 6 bases, with 14 bases between the two germline ends. Here the CDR3 DNA reads TGCAGCGTTTCTAGCTCTATCCTCAATGAGCAGTTCTTC. Protein: CSVSSSILNEQFF.